These 28 T cell receptor beta chains came from one sample sequenced in a study of CD8+ T cells in alopecia areata. Treatment given: oral pan-JAK inhibitor, 5-10 mg twice daily. Extraction and reverse transcription of RNA yielded cDNA as the sequencing template. The protocol was immunoSEQ multiplex PCR, while the TCRdb copy is restricted to in-frame clones and leaves out a portion. This sample has some 99,000 clones, with roughly two thirds found just once. Sequences were derived from CD8+ T cells sorted from blood, sampled at week 4, from a patient treated with tofacitinib. All receptors derive from a human donor with alopecia areata.

This chain links TRBV7-2 with TRBJ2-5, with 9 bases matching TRBD2. Trimming removed 1 base from V and 1 base from J; junction bases left unmatched: 4. CDR1 and CDR2 from the germline V gene are SGHTA and FQGNSA. The CDR3 is 16 residues long. CDR3 residues: CASSLVLAGTQETQYF. The CDR3 nucleotides are TGTGCCAGCAGCTTAGTGCTAGCGGGGACCCAAGAGACCCAGTACTTC.

The chain employs TRBV7-9 and TRBJ2-3; tentatively, D is TRBD1 or TRBD2 (5 bases each). Germline CDR1 reads SEHNR; CDR2 reads FQNEAQ (reference sequence). The V and J ends lost 3 bases and 1 base respectively, with 17 bases between them. The CDR3 is 17 residues long. This CDR3 reads CASSFTPGLSRTDTQYF. CDR3 DNA: TGTGCCAGCAGCTTCACGCCGGGGCTTTCACGCACAGATACGCAGTATTTT.

The chain links TRBV5-1 to TRBJ1-1; D might be TRBD1 (5 bases). This CDR3 contains 14 residues. V was cut by 0 bases and J by 5 bases, with 11 bases left in between. CDR1 and CDR2 (germline): SGHRS, YFSETQ. The CDR3 DNA is TGCGCCAGCAGCTTGGGGGAGGGGTGGACTGAAGCTTTCTTT. Translation: CASSLGEGWTEAFF.

This clone was seen once. V and J are TRBV20-1 and TRBJ1-1; D is unclear. The CDR3 has 11 residues. Germline V gene sequence: CDR1 DFQATT, CDR2 SNEGSKA (reference sequence). V gave up 6 bases and J gave up 0 bases, with 5 bases separating them. The CDR3, as DNA: TGCAGTGCACTCCTGAACACTGAAGCTTTCTTT. Amino acids: CSALLNTEAFF.

The sample holds one count of this clone. The J gene is TRBJ2-3, the V gene TRBV9, with D maybe TRBD2 (6 bases). The CDR3 runs to 16 residues. Between the trimmed V and J ends, which lost 2 bases and 0 bases, there was a span of 13 bases. Germline CDR1 reads SGDLS; CDR2 reads YYNGEE. The CDR3 here is CASSVGVGTSTDTQYF. CDR3 bases: TGTGCCAGCAGCGTCGGAGTCGGGACTAGCACAGATACGCAGTATTTT.

This rearrangement joins TRBV5-1 to TRBJ2-7; no reliable D call. V shed 0 bases and J shed 0 bases, with 10 bases lying between them. Germline V gives CDR1 SGHRS, CDR2 YFSETQ. The CDR3 contains 15 residues. This CDR3 reads CASSLGTASSYEQYF. The CDR3 nucleotides are TGCGCCAGCAGCTTGGGGACGGCGAGCTCCTACGAGCAGTACTTC.

V gene TRBV5-6 combines with J gene TRBJ1-5; D might be TRBD1 (5 bases). Trimming stripped 2 bases from V and 5 bases from J, with 8 bases between. The germline gives CDR1 SGHDT, CDR2 YYEEEE. The CDR3 spans 13 residues. CDR3 loop: CASSFGGDQPQHF. CDR3 sequence (DNA): TGTGCCAGCAGCTTCGGGGGGGATCAGCCCCAGCATTTT.

The chain uses TRBV29-1 and TRBJ2-3; 10 nucleotides line up with TRBD2. Losses at the gene ends were 4 bases for V and 1 base for J; bases not matched to a gene: 2. The CDR3 consists of 14 residues. Germline V gene sequence: CDR1 SQVTM, CDR2 ANQGSEA. The CDR3 reads CSVASGGRTDTQYF. In DNA form, the CDR3 reads TGCAGCGTTGCTAGCGGGGGCCGCACAGATACGCAGTATTTT.

As regards this clone: It differs at one base from a far larger clone, so likely a read error. This chain joins TRBV7-2 and TRBJ2-1; a weak D match, TRBD2 (5 bases). This CDR3 contains 16 residues. The germline V gene encodes CDR1 SGHTA and CDR2 FQGNSA. The CDR3 region is CASSSRESYVHNERFF. In nucleotides, the CDR3 is TGTGCCAGCAGCTCTAGGGAGTCGTACGTACACAATGAGCGGTTCTTC.

This chain connects TRBV7-9 to TRBJ2-5; 7 bases are a match to TRBD2. This CDR3 contains 14 residues. After removal of 8 bases from V and 1 base from J, the junction contained 7 bases not matched to a gene. Looked up from germline, CDR1 is SEHNR and CDR2 is FQNEAQ (reference sequence). For the CDR3, the DNA is TGTGCCAGCTACCGAGGCGGGGGCCAAGAGACCCAGTACTTC. Translation gives CASYRGGGQETQYF.

The V call is TRBV9, the J call TRBJ1-1; no definite D call. The germline V and J ends were trimmed by 0 bases and 5 bases, with 8 bases remaining between them. Germline values: CDR1 SGDLS, CDR2 YYNGEE. This CDR3 spans 13 amino acids. The DNA for the CDR3 is TGTGCCAGCAGCGTAGAGGCAGCGACTGAAGCTTTCTTT. Its translation is CASSVEAATEAFF.

This clone has just a few counts. The chain couples TRBV9 to TRBJ1-2; 9 bases are a match to TRBD1. The CDR3 totals 13 residues. With V trimmed by 7 bases and J by 4 bases, 5 bases remained unmatched. Germline V gene sequence: CDR1 SGDLS, CDR2 YYNGEE. This chain's CDR3 is CASAGGQGYGYTF. DNA of the CDR3: TGTGCCAGCGCTGGGGGACAGGGCTATGGCTACACCTTC.

This clone showed up just a few times. This chain uses TRBV9 with TRBJ2-1, with 9 bases lining up with TRBD2. The CDR3 loop spans 16 amino acids. Losses at the gene ends were 3 bases for V and 8 bases for J; bases not matched to a gene: 12. Germline V CDR1 and CDR2: SGDLS, YYNGEE. This CDR3 is CASSARTGTSLHEQFF. In nucleotides, the CDR3 is TGTGCCAGCAGCGCCCGGACCGGGACTAGCCTCCATGAGCAGTTCTTC.

V is TRBV5-6 and J is TRBJ2-5; possibly TRBD1 for D (6 bases). The germline V gene has CDR1 SGHDT and CDR2 YYEEEE. V was trimmed by 4 bases and J by 4 bases, leaving 14 bases between them. The length of the CDR3 is 14 residues. CDR3 sequence (DNA): TGTGCCAGCAGCCGACCTACACAGGGAGAGACCCAGTACTTC. This sequence encodes CASSRPTQGETQYF. Filled out from reference TRBV5-6 and TRBJ2-5, the complete variable domain reads DAGVTQSPTHLIKTRGQQVTLRCSPKSGHDTVSWYQQALGQGPQFIFQYYEEEERQRGNFPDRFSGHQFPNYSSELNVNALLLGDSALYLCASSRPTQGETQYFGPGTRLLVL.

V usage is TRBV15 and J usage is TRBJ2-3, with unresolved D. With 1 base removed from V and 3 bases from J, the gap between germline ends came to 5 bases. In germline, CDR1 is LNHNV, CDR2 YYDKDF (reference sequence). This CDR3 has 13 amino acids. CDR3 coding DNA: TGTGCCACCAGCAGAGCCTTTACAGATACGCAGTATTTT. Residues: CATSRAFTDTQYF.

This chain connects TRBV4-1 to TRBJ2-1; D is unresolved. This CDR3 is built from 13 residues. V lost 0 bases and J lost 6, with 6 bases in between. The germline V gene encodes CDR1 MGHRA and CDR2 YSYEKL. The CDR3 DNA is TGCGCCAGCAGCCAAGAGCGGATCAATGAGCAGTTCTTC. It is translated as CASSQERINEQFF.

V gene TRBV2 combines with J gene TRBJ1-1; D may be TRBD1 (6 bases). CDR1 and CDR2 (germline): SNHLY, FYNNEI. The CDR3 has 14 residues. V lost 6 bases and J 1 base, leaving 12 bases between the germline ends. DNA of the CDR3: TGTGCCAGCAGGATACGGGGGCCGAACACTGAAGCTTTCTTT. As protein: CASRIRGPNTEAFF.

The genes are TRBV28 and TRBJ1-5; D not certain. Per germline, CDR1 MDHEN and CDR2 SYDVKM. Deletions cut 7 bases from V and 7 bases from J, with 14 bases between. There are 13 residues in the CDR3. The CDR3 protein is CASNYYPRQPQHF. Written as DNA, the CDR3 is TGTGCCAGCAATTACTACCCTCGCCAGCCCCAGCATTTT.

Only a few counts were recorded for this clone. Other DNA sequences in the same sample also yield this CDR3. The J gene is TRBJ1-1, the V gene TRBV6-5; tentative D call: TRBD1 (6 bases). The CDR3 has 13 residues. The V end was cut by 2 bases, the J end by 4 bases, with 8 bases between. Germline CDR1 reads MNHEY; CDR2 reads SVGAGI. In nucleotides, the CDR3 is TGTGCCAGCAGTTACGGCAGGGGCACTGAAGCTTTCTTT. This encodes CASSYGRGTEAFF.

The V and J genes are TRBV27 and TRBJ2-7; tentative D call: TRBD2 (7 bases). Germline V gene sequence: CDR1 MNHEY, CDR2 SMNVEV (reference sequence). The CDR3 totals 14 residues. Trimming stripped 6 bases from V and 0 bases from J, with 12 bases between. In nucleotides, the CDR3 is TGTGCCAGCAGGACGGGGGGCCTCTCCTACGAGCAGTACTTC. Translation: CASRTGGLSYEQYF.

This chain links TRBV7-9 with TRBJ2-7, with TRBD1 identical over 12 bases. The CDR3 length is 15 residues. V shed 4 bases and J 2 bases; nucleotides not matched to a gene: 3. The germline gives CDR1 SEHNR, CDR2 FQNEAQ (reference sequence). Here the CDR3 reads CASSSWDRGPYEQYF. The CDR3 DNA follows: TGTGCCAGCAGCTCATGGGACAGGGGGCCCTACGAGCAGTACTTC.

The chain recombines TRBV5-6 with TRBJ1-2; D may be TRBD1 (5 bases). The germline V and J ends were trimmed by 0 bases and 6 bases, with 21 bases remaining between them. The V gene's germline CDR1 is SGHDT and CDR2 YYEEEE. This CDR3 comprises 17 residues. CDR3 loop: CASSLVQGSPPSDGYTF. The CDR3, as DNA: TGTGCCAGCAGCTTGGTTCAGGGATCACCCCCCTCTGATGGCTACACCTTC.

V and J are TRBV4-1 and TRBJ2-1; D remains unclear. V was cut by 1 base and J by 0 bases, with 13 bases left in between. This CDR3 is built from 17 residues. Germline V gives CDR1 MGHRA, CDR2 YSYEKL. CDR3 residues: CASSQVEAVSSYNEQFF. The CDR3 DNA follows: TGCGCCAGCAGCCAAGTTGAGGCGGTTAGCTCCTACAATGAGCAGTTCTTC.

The chain employs TRBV5-1 and TRBJ1-1; D gene uncertain. CDR3 length: 14 amino acids. CDR1 and CDR2 (germline): SGHRS, YFSETQ. V was cut by 0 bases and J by 4 bases, with 10 bases left in between. The CDR3 loop reads CASSLAGSGTEAFF. The CDR3 coding sequence is TGCGCCAGCAGCTTGGCGGGGTCGGGCACTGAAGCTTTCTTT.

The rearrangement joins TRBV6-6 to TRBJ1-1, with TRBD1 as a possible D gene (5 bases). Trimming stripped 8 bases from V and 0 bases from J, with 10 bases between. The length of the CDR3 is 13 residues. Germline-derived CDR1 and CDR2 are MNHNY and SVGAGI (reference sequence). The CDR3 region is CASFRGVNTEAFF. The CDR3, as DNA: TGTGCCAGCTTCCGAGGGGTGAACACTGAAGCTTTCTTT.

This chain joins TRBV5-1 and TRBJ2-1, with TRBD2 identical over 13 bases. CDR1 and CDR2 (germline): SGHRS, YFSETQ. This CDR3 has 16 residues. The V and J ends lost 1 base and 6 bases, in that order; junction bases with no gene match: 4. DNA for the CDR3: TGCGCCAGCAGCTTGACTAGCGGGAGGGCCACCAATGAGCAGTTCTTC. Its translation is CASSLTSGRATNEQFF.

This sequence joins TRBV13 and TRBJ2-3; 9 bases match TRBD2. The CDR3 sequence is 15 residues long. The V segment lost 5 bases and the J segment 1 base; nucleotides outside the gene matches: 4. Germline V gene lookup returns CDR1 PRHDT and CDR2 FYEKMQ (reference sequence). In DNA, the CDR3 is TGTGCCAGCAGCACTGAGCGGGGGGGCACAGATACGCAGTATTTT. Translated, it gives CASSTERGGTDTQYF.

The CDR3 DNA follows: TGTGCCAGCAGTTTAAGCGGCTACGAGCAGTACTTC. This sequence encodes CASSLSGYEQYF. The chain uses TRBV27 and TRBJ2-7; tentatively, D is TRBD2 (5 bases). There are 12 residues in the CDR3. CDR1 is MNHEY and CDR2 is SMNVEV in the germline V gene (reference sequence). V dropped 2 bases and J dropped 3 bases, with 5 bases sitting between them.